This TCR beta chain was obtained from a study of blood T cell repertoires in COVID-19. Overall study: Whether acute or convalescent, the COVID-19 samples came from the United States, Italy and Spain. Sources were T cells, B-cell-depleted T cells, or PBMCs; the material itself was cDNA or gDNA.

Recruited during active infection, patients (from Seattle) were subsequently followed longitudinally. In the original analysis: Researchers report that nucleated cell counts were estimated from reference gene primer amplification. Produced via immunoSEQ multiplex PCR; TCRdb's table is partial and in-frame only. Clonal size and the V and J genes are those of that table, whereas D and trimming came from the DNA. The table records about 230,000 clones, 83% of them present only once. The CDR3 has 15 residues. From germline, CDR1 is SGHVS and CDR2 FQNEAQ. With V trimmed by 3 bases and J by 11 bases, 13 bases remained unmatched.

This TCR was recovered from a woman between 25 and 40 years old with COVID-19, enrolled during active disease. Sequencing was carried out using peripheral blood. The V gene is TRBV7-8, the J gene TRBJ1-5, with 7 positions matching TRBD1. The CDR3 reads CASSLVGGPQGAQHF. The CDR3 DNA sequence: TGTGCCAGCAGCTTGGTCGGAGGTCCCCAGGGGGCCCAGCATTTT.